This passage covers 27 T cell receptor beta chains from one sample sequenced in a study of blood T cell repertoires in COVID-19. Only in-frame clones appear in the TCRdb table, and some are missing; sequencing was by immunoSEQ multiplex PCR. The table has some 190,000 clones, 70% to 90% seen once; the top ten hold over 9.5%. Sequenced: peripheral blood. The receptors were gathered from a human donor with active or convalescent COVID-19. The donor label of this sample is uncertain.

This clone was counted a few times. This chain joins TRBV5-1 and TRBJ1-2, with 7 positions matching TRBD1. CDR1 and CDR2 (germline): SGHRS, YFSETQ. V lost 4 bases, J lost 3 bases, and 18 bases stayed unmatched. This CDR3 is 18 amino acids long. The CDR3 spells CASSPTKGGRGRDYGYTF. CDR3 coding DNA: TGCGCCAGCAGCCCTACAAAAGGAGGTAGGGGGCGAGACTATGGCTACACCTTC.

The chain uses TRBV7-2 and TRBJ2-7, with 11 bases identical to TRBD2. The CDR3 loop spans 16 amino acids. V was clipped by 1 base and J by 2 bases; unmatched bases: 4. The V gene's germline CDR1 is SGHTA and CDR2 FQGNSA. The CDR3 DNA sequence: TGTGCCAGCAGCTTAGAGGGGACTAGCGGAGCCTACGAGCAGTACTTC. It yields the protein CASSLEGTSGAYEQYF. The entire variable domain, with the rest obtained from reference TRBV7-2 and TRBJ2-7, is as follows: GAGVSQSPSNKVTEKGKDVELRCDPISGHTALYWYRQSLGQGLEFLIYFQGNSAPDKSGLPSDRFSAERTGGSVSTLTIQRTQQEDSAVYLCASSLEGTSGAYEQYFGPGTRLTVT.

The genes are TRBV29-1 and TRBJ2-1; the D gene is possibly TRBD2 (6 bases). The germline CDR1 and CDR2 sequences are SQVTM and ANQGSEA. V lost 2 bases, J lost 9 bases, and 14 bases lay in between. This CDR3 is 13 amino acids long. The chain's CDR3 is CSVERGGMREQFF. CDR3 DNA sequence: TGCAGCGTTGAACGGGGAGGCATGCGTGAGCAGTTCTTC.

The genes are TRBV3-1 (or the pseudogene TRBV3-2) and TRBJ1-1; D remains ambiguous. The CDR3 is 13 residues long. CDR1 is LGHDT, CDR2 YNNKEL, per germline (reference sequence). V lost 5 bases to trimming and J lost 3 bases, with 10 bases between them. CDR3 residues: CASSSTADTEAFF. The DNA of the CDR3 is TGTGCCAGCAGCTCCACAGCAGACACTGAAGCTTTCTTT.

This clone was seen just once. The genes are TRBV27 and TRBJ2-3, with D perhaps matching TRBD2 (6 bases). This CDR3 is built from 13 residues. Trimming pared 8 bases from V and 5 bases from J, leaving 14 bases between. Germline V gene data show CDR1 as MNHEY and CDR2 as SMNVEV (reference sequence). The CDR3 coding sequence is TGTGCCAGCTGGAGGGCTGGAGGAGATACGCAGTATTTT. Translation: CASWRAGGDTQYF.

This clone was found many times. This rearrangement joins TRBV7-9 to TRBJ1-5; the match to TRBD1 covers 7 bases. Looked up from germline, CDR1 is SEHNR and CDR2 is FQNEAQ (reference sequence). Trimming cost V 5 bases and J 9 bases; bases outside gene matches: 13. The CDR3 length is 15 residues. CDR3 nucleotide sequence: TGTGCCAGCAGCCCGACGGGACAGAGTATAGGGCCCCAGCATTTT. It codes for CASSPTGQSIGPQHF. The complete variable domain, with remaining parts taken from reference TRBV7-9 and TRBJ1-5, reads DTGVSQNPRHKITKRGQNVTFRCDPISEHNRLYWYRQTLGQGPEFLTYFQNEAQLEKSRLLSDRFSAERPKGSFSTLEIQRTEQGDSAMYLCASSPTGQSIGPQHFGDGTRLSIL.

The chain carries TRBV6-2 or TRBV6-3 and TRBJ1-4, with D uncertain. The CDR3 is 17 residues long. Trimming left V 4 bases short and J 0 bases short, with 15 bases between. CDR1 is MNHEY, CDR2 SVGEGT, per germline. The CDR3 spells CASSFGRRHATNEKLFF. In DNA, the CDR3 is TGTGCCAGCAGTTTCGGGAGGCGGCACGCAACTAATGAAAAACTGTTTTTT.

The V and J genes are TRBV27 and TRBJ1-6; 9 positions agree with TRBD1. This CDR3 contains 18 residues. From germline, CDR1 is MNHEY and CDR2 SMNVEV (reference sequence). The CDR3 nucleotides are TGTGCAACCAACCCAAAGCCGGACAGGGGAATGTATAATTCACCCCTCCACTTT. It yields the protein CATNPKPDRGMYNSPLHF.

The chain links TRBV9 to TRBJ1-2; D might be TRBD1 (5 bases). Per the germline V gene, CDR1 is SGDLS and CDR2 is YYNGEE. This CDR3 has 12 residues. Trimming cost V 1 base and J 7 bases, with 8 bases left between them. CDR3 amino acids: CASSVQDTGYTF. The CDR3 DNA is TGTGCCAGCAGCGTACAGGACACTGGCTACACCTTC.

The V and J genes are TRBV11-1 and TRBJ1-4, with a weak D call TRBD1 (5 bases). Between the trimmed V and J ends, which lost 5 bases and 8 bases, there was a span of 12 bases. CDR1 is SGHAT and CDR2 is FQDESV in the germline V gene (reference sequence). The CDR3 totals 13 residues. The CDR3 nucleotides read TGTGCCAGCAGCGCCGGGGGGGAGGAAAAACTGTTTTTT. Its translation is CASSAGGEEKLFF.

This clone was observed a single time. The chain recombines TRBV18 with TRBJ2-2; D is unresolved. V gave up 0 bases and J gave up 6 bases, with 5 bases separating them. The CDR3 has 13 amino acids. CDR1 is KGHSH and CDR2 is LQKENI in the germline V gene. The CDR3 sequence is CASSPPPAGELFF. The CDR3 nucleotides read TGTGCCAGCTCACCACCGCCGGCCGGGGAGCTGTTTTTT.

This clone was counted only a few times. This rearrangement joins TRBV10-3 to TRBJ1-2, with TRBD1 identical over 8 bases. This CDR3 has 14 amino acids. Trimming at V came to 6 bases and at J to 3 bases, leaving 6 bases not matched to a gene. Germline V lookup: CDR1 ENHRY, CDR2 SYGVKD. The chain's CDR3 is CAISRQGRDYGYTF. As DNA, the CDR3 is TGTGCCATCAGCCGACAGGGGAGGGACTATGGCTACACCTTC.

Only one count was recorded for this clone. CDR3 in DNA: TGTGCCAGCAGTCCCCAGGTGTCTAGCGGGAGGGGTTACATTCAGTACTTC. Protein: CASSPQVSSGRGYIQYF. The rearrangement uses TRBV2 and TRBJ2-4; 12 bases are shared with TRBD2. CDR1 is SNHLY, CDR2 FYNNEI, per germline. The CDR3 length is 17 residues. V was clipped by 5 bases and J by 8 bases; unmatched bases: 13.

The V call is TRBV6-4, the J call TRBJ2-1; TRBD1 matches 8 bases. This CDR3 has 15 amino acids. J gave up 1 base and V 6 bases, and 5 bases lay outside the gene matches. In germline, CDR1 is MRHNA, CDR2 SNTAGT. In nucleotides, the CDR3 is TGTGCCAGCAGCGCCGGGACAGGATCCTACAATGAGCAGTTCTTC. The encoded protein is CASSAGTGSYNEQFF.

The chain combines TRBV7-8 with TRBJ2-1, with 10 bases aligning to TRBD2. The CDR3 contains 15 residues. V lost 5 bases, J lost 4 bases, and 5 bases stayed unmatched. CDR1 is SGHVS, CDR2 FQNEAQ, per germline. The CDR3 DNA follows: TGTGCCAGCAGCCAGCGGGAGGGAAGTTACAATGAGCAGTTCTTC. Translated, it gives CASSQREGSYNEQFF.

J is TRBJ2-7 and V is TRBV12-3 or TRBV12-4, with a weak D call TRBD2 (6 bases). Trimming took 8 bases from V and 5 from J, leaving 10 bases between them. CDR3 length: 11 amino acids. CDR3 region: CASGWGDEQYF. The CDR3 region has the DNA TGTGCCAGCGGTTGGGGGGACGAGCAGTACTTC.

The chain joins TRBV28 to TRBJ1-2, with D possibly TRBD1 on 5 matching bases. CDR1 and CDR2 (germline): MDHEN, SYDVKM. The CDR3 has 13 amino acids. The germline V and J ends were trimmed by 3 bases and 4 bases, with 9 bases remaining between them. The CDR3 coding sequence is TGTGCCAGCAGTTTTGCGGGGACCTATGGCTACACCTTC. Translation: CASSFAGTYGYTF.

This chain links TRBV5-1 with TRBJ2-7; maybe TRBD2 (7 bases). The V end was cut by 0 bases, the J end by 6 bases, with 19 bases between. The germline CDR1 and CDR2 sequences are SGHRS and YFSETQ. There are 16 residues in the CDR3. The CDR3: CASSLGDTAGAGEQYF. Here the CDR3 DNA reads TGCGCCAGCAGCTTGGGGGACACGGCGGGAGCCGGCGAGCAGTACTTC.

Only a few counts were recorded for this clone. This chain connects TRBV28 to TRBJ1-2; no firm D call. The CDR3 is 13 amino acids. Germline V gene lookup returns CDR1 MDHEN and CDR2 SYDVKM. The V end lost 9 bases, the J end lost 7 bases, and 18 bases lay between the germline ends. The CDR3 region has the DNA TGTGCCAGTACAACCGGAGGCGATGGTGGCTACACCTTC. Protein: CASTTGGDGGYTF.

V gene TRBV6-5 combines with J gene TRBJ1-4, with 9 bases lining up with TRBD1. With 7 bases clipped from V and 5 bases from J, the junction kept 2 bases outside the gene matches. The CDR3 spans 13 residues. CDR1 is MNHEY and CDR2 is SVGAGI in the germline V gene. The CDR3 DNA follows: TGTGCCAGCATCGGACAGGGGAATGAAAAACTGTTTTTT. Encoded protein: CASIGQGNEKLFF.

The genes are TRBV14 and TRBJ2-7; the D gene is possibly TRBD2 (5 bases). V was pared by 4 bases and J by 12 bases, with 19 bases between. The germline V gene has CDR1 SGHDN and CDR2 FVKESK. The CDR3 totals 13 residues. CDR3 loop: CASSPAGIPGSYF. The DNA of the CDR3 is TGTGCCAGCAGCCCCGCCGGGATCCCTGGGTCGTACTTC.

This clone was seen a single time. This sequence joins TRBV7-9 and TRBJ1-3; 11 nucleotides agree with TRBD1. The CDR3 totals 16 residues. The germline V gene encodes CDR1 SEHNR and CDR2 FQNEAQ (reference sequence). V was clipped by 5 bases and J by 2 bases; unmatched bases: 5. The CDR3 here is CASSPPGQGAGNTIYF. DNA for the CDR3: TGTGCCAGCAGCCCCCCGGGACAGGGGGCTGGAAACACCATATATTTT.

The CDR3 DNA follows: TGTGCCAGCAGCCTTAAGTTCAGCACCGGGGAGCTGTTTTTT. Amino acids: CASSLKFSTGELFF. The J gene is TRBJ2-2, the V gene TRBV9; D remains ambiguous. CDR3 length equals 14 residues. In germline, CDR1 is SGDLS, CDR2 YYNGEE. With 4 bases removed from V and 4 bases from J, the gap between germline ends came to 11 bases.

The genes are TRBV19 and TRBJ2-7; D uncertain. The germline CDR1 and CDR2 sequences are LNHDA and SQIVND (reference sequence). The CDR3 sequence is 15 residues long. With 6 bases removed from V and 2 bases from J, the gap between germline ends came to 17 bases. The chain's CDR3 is CASRPTHDTPYEQYF. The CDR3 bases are TGTGCCAGTAGACCCACCCACGACACCCCCTACGAGCAGTACTTC. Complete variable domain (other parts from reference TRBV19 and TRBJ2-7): DGGITQSPKYLFRKEGQNVTLSCEQNLNHDAMYWYRQDPGQGLRLIYYSQIVNDFQKGDIAEGYSVSREKKESFPLTVTSAQKNPTAFYLCASRPTHDTPYEQYFGPGTRLTVT.

CDR3 coding DNA: TGTGCCAGCAGCAAAGAGGGGGAGGGCCGGGGAAATGAGCAGTTCTTC. This gives the protein CASSKEGEGRGNEQFF. The chain links TRBV11-2 to TRBJ2-1, with D maybe TRBD2 (7 bases). The CDR3 has 16 residues. V gave up 5 bases and J gave up 7 bases, with 21 bases separating them. Germline loops: CDR1 SGHAT, CDR2 FQNNGV. Drawing the rest from reference TRBV11-2 and TRBJ2-1, the complete variable domain is EAGVAQSPRYKIIEKRQSVAFWCNPISGHATLYWYQQILGQGPKLLIQFQNNGVVDDSQLPKDRFSAERLKGVDSTLKIQPAKLEDSAVYLCASSKEGEGRGNEQFFGPGTRLTVL.

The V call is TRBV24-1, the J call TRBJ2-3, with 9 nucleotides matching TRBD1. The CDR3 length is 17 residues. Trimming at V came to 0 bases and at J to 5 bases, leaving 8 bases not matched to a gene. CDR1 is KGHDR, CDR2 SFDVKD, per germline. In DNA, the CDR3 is TGTGCCACCAGTGATTTGTCTCCCGGACAGGGGTTAGATACGCAGTATTTT. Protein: CATSDLSPGQGLDTQYF.

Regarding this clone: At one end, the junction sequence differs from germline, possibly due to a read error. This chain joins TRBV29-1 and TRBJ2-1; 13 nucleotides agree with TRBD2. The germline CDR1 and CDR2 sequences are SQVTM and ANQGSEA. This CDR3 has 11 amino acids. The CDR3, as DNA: TGCAGCGTTGAGGGTACTAGCGGGAGGGTCTTC. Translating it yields CSVEGTSGRVF.